One and the same sample provided the 24 T cell receptor beta chains below, sequenced in a study of blood T cell repertoires in COVID-19. The data were produced by immunoSEQ multiplex PCR, yet TCRdb's version contains in-frame clones alone and is incomplete. Here the sample spans under 500,000 clones, around 88% being singletons. Material for sequencing was peripheral blood. The receptors were gathered from a woman aged 25 to 45 with acute or convalescent COVID-19.

This rearrangement joins TRBV30 to TRBJ1-3; possible D gene TRBD1, 5 bases. CDR1 is GTSNPN, CDR2 SVGIG, per germline (reference sequence). The CDR3 consists of 15 residues. V gave up 3 bases and J gave up 1 base, with 13 bases separating them. CDR3 sequence reads: CAWSRAGWSGNTIYF. CDR3 in DNA: TGTGCCTGGAGCCGCGCAGGGTGGTCTGGAAACACCATATATTTT.

This chain uses TRBV6-5 with TRBJ1-3, with 7 bases lining up with TRBD1. The germline CDR1 and CDR2 sequences are MNHEY and SVGAGI. The ends lost 4 bases at V and 8 bases at J; junction bases unmatched: 8. This CDR3 spans 14 amino acids. DNA of the CDR3: TGTGCCAGCAGTTCTTCAGGGGGAAGAGACACCATATATTTT. Its translation: CASSSSGGRDTIYF.

The V and J genes are TRBV7-9 and TRBJ1-3, with D possibly being TRBD1 (6 bases). Trimming cost V 6 bases and J 0 bases, with 12 bases left between them. From germline, CDR1 is SEHNR and CDR2 FQNEAQ (reference sequence). The CDR3 covers 15 residues. DNA for the CDR3: TGTGCCAGCAGAAACAGGACAGCCTCTGGAAACACCATATATTTT. Translated: CASRNRTASGNTIYF.

The chain recombines TRBV4-1 with TRBJ2-7, with 8 bases fitting TRBD2. V was clipped by 4 bases and J by 3 bases; unmatched bases: 8. CDR3 length equals 15 residues. From germline, CDR1 is MGHRA and CDR2 YSYEKL. The CDR3 DNA reads as TGCGCCAGCAGCCCCCTCGGGGGGGCCCACTACGAGCAGTACTTC. This gives the protein CASSPLGGAHYEQYF.

This clone appeared a single time. This chain uses TRBV2 with TRBJ2-1, with D maybe TRBD1 (5 bases). Trimming pared 7 bases from V and 6 bases from J, leaving 7 bases between. CDR1 SNHLY and CDR2 FYNNEI come from the germline V gene. This CDR3 is 11 amino acids long. In nucleotides, the CDR3 is TGTGCCAGCATTGGGGCCAATGAGCAGTTCTTC. Its translation: CASIGANEQFF.

Note on this clone: One junction end disagrees with the germline gene, perhaps due to a read error. The CDR3 nucleotides read TGTGCCAGCAGCAAAGACAGGCATAATGAAAACCTGTTTTTT. Protein: CASSKDRHNENLFF. This chain uses TRBV11-3 with TRBJ1-4, with D maybe TRBD1 (6 bases). CDR1 SGHNT and CDR2 YENEEA come from the germline V gene. The CDR3 has 14 residues.

V gene TRBV7-3 combines with J gene TRBJ2-3; 9 bases agree with TRBD2. The CDR3 length is 16 residues. Germline CDR1 reads SGHTA; CDR2 reads FQGTGA. V lost 2 bases and J lost 3; bases outside the gene matches: 6. DNA of the CDR3: TGTGCCAGCAGCTTAGAAGCGGGGGGAACTACAGATACGCAGTATTTT. Protein sequence: CASSLEAGGTTDTQYF.

Only a few counts were recorded for this clone. This chain links TRBV6-1 with TRBJ2-3; TRBD1 matches at 8 bases. Germline assignment: CDR1 MNHNS and CDR2 SASEGT. This CDR3 region has 15 residues. The V gene end was trimmed by 1 base and the J gene end by 2 bases; junction bases not matched to a gene: 2. The CDR3 loop reads CASSEGTGNTDTQYF. CDR3 bases: TGTGCCAGCAGTGAAGGGACAGGGAACACAGATACGCAGTATTTT.

The chain uses TRBV24-1 and TRBJ1-2; 10 nucleotides align to TRBD1. Per the germline V gene, CDR1 is KGHDR and CDR2 is SFDVKD. The V and J ends lost 3 bases and 7 bases, in that order; junction bases with no gene match: 7. The CDR3 loop spans 15 amino acids. CDR3 loop: CATSDPDRGQGGYTF. CDR3 in DNA: TGTGCCACCAGTGATCCAGACAGGGGGCAGGGTGGCTACACCTTC.

This chain links TRBV19 with TRBJ2-1, with 14 bases fitting TRBD2. Trimming took 7 bases from V and 10 from J; bases not matched to a gene: 6. The CDR3 sequence is 14 residues long. CDR1 and CDR2 (germline): LNHDA, SQIVND (reference sequence). CDR3 amino acids: CASTPGLAGGEQFF. Here the CDR3 DNA reads TGTGCCAGTACCCCTGGACTAGCGGGGGGCGAGCAGTTCTTC.

This rearrangement joins TRBV9 to TRBJ1-2, with 7 bases aligning to TRBD1. With 0 bases clipped from V and 7 bases from J, the junction kept 9 bases outside the gene matches. This CDR3 region has 15 residues. Germline lookup yields CDR1 SGDLS and CDR2 YYNGEE. CDR3 residues: CASSVEATGVFGYTF. The CDR3 bases are TGTGCCAGCAGCGTAGAGGCTACAGGGGTTTTTGGCTACACCTTC.

The chain joins TRBV7-9 to TRBJ1-6; D is perhaps TRBD1 (5 bases). This CDR3 contains 16 residues. V was pared by 5 bases and J by 10 bases, with 21 bases between. Germline CDR1 is SEHNR and CDR2 is FQNEAQ (reference sequence). The DNA for the CDR3 is TGTGCCAGCAGCCGCGGGGCAGAGTGGGGGATGTCACCCCTCCACTTT. Protein product: CASSRGAEWGMSPLHF.

V gene TRBV7-9 combines with J gene TRBJ2-7, with D perhaps TRBD2 (5 bases). Trimming took 6 bases from V and 3 from J, leaving 12 bases between them. From germline, CDR1 is SEHNR and CDR2 FQNEAQ (reference sequence). This CDR3 has 13 residues. The CDR3 region has the DNA TGTGCCAGCAGGGAGGCAGGCCGCTACGAGCAGTACTTC. This gives the protein CASREAGRYEQYF.

This chain joins TRBV18 and TRBJ1-1; D not resolved. Germline CDR1 KGHSH, CDR2 LQKENI. This CDR3 spans 16 amino acids. V lost 1 base to trimming and J lost 1 base, with 13 bases between them. The CDR3 sequence: CASSPRSLGANTEAFF. CDR3 in DNA: TGTGCCAGCTCACCACGGTCCTTGGGAGCGAACACTGAAGCTTTCTTT.

The CDR3 protein is CASRVTYPGSDEQFF. The CDR3 nucleotides are TGTGCCAGTAGGGTAACTTACCCGGGATCGGATGAGCAGTTCTTC. The chain has TRBV19 and TRBJ2-1; D is possibly TRBD2 (5 bases). Trimming took 6 bases from V and 8 from J, leaving 20 bases between them. The CDR3 sequence is 15 residues long. In germline, CDR1 is LNHDA, CDR2 SQIVND (reference sequence).

This chain joins TRBV5-1 and TRBJ2-3, with TRBD1 identical over 10 bases. The ends lost 5 bases at V and 4 bases at J; junction bases unmatched: 10. This CDR3 has 16 amino acids. Germline values: CDR1 SGHRS, CDR2 YFSETQ. CDR3 DNA sequence: TGCGCCAGCAGGAGGATCGGACAGGGGGTTCCAGATACGCAGTATTTT. Amino acids: CASRRIGQGVPDTQYF.

The chain has TRBV27 and TRBJ2-3; 10 bases are a match to TRBD1. The trim removed 8 bases at V and 5 bases at J, leaving 10 bases unmatched. Germline V gives CDR1 MNHEY, CDR2 SMNVEV (reference sequence). The length of the CDR3 is 15 residues. DNA of the CDR3: TGTGCCAGCTACGGAGTGGGGACAGGGGAAGATACGCAGTATTTT. This translates into CASYGVGTGEDTQYF.

V is TRBV6-4 and J is TRBJ2-1; D is perhaps TRBD2 (5 bases). V lost 7 bases and J lost 9, with 19 bases in between. The CDR3 covers 14 residues. Germline lookup yields CDR1 MRHNA and CDR2 SNTAGT. This CDR3 reads CASTPSPLGGEQFF. For the CDR3, the DNA is TGTGCCAGCACCCCTAGTCCCCTCGGAGGTGAGCAGTTCTTC.

The CDR3 loop reads CASSWTGTDTQYF. CDR3 nucleotide sequence: TGTGCCAGCAGTTGGACAGGGACAGATACGCAGTATTTT. V and J are TRBV6-5 and TRBJ2-3; TRBD1 agrees at 8 bases. CDR1 and CDR2 (germline): MNHEY, SVGAGI. The CDR3 runs 13 residues. V dropped 4 bases and J dropped 3; count of bases not matched to a gene: 0.

This chain connects TRBV3-1 (or the pseudogene TRBV3-2) to TRBJ2-3, with 14 bases identical to TRBD2. The junction had 8 bases not matched to a gene; V was cut back by 6 bases and J by 0 bases. The V gene's germline CDR1 is LGHDT and CDR2 YNNKEL (reference sequence). CDR3 length equals 18 residues. CDR3 amino acids: CASSPGTSGRSSTDTQYF. Here the CDR3 DNA reads TGTGCCAGCAGTCCGGGGACTAGCGGGAGATCTAGCACAGATACGCAGTATTTT.

V is TRBV7-2 and J is TRBJ2-7; D is possibly TRBD2 (5 bases). Germline V gene data show CDR1 as SGHTA and CDR2 as FQGNSA. Deletions cut 1 base from V and 0 bases from J, with 10 bases between. The CDR3 has 15 amino acids. CDR3 coding DNA: TGTGCCAGCAGCTTAGATTGGACTCTCTCCTACGAGCAGTACTTC. Translating it yields CASSLDWTLSYEQYF.

The rearrangement joins TRBV23-1 to TRBJ1-2; a weak D match, TRBD1 (5 bases). TRBV23-1 is placed among ORFs of uncertain function. With 5 bases removed from V and 14 bases from J, the gap between germline ends came to 21 bases. The CDR3 consists of 13 residues. The chain's CDR3 is CASSRGRRAPVTF. CDR3 DNA: TGCGCCAGCAGTAGGGGCCGCCGGGCACCGGTGACCTTC.

This clone was picked up a small number of times. This chain uses TRBV23-1 with TRBJ1-6; no firm D call. TRBV23-1 is noted as an ORF with a role that remains uncertain. Trimming shortened V by 5 bases and J by 10 bases, and 9 bases separated the two germline ends. This CDR3 spans 12 amino acids. The DNA of the CDR3 is TGCGCCAGCAGTTCCCCGGTCTCACCCCTCCACTTT. This sequence encodes CASSSPVSPLHF.

This chain connects TRBV5-5 to TRBJ1-2; 8 bases are a match to TRBD1. Germline CDR1 SGHKS, CDR2 YYEKEE (reference sequence). The CDR3 runs 15 residues. V lost 0 bases and J lost 5; bases outside the gene matches: 6. In DNA form, the CDR3 reads TGTGCCAGCAGCTTGGCTCCCACAGGGGGTTATGGCTACACCTTC. This translates into CASSLAPTGGYGYTF.